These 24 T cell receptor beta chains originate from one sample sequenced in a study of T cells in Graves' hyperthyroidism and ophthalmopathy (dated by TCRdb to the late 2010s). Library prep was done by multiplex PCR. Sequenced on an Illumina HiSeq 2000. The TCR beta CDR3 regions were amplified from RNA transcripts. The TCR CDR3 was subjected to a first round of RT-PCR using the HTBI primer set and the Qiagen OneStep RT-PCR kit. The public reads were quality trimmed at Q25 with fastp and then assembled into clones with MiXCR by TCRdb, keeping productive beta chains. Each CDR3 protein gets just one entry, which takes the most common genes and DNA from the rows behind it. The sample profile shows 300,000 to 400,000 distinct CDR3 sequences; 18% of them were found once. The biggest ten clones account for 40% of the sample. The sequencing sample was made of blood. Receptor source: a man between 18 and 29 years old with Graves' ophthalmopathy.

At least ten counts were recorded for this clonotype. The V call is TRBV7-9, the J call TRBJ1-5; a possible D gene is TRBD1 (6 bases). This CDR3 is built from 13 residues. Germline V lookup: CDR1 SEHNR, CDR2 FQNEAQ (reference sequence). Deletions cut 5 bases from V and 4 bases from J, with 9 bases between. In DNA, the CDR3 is TGTGCCAGCAGCCTCCAGGGGAATCAGCCCCAGCATTTT. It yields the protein CASSLQGNQPQHF.

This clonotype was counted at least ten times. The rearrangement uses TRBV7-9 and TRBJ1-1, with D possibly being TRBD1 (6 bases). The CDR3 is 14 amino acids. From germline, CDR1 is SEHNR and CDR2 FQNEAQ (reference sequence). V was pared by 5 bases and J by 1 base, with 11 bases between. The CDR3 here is CASSASGANTEAFF. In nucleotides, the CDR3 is TGTGCCAGCAGCGCCTCAGGGGCGAACACTGAAGCTTTCTTT.

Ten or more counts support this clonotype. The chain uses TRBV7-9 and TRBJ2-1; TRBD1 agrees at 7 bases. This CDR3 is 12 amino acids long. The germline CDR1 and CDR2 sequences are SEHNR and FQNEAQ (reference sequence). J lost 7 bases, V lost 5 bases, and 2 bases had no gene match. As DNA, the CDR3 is TGTGCCAGCAGCCCACAGGGGAATGAGCAGTTCTTC. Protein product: CASSPQGNEQFF.

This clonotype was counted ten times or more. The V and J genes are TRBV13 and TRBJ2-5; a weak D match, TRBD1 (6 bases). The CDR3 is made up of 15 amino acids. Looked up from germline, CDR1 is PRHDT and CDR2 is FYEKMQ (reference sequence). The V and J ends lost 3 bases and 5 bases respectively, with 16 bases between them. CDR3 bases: TGTGCCAGCAGCTTCGGGCTAGCAACAGGGGAGACCCAGTACTTC. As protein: CASSFGLATGETQYF.

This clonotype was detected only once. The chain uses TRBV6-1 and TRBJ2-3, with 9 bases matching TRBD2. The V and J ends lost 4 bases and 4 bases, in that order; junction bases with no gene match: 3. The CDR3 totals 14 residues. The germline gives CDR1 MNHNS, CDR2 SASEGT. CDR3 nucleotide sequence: TGTGCCAGCAGTGCTTCTAGCGGGGCAGATACGCAGTATTTT. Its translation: CASSASSGADTQYF.

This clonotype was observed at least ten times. The CDR3 reads CSAGPPVGQLIQYF. CDR3 DNA sequence: TGCAGTGCTGGACCCCCCGTGGGACAGTTAATTCAGTACTTC. V and J are TRBV20-1 and TRBJ2-4, with 7 bases identical to TRBD1. CDR1 is DFQATT, CDR2 SNEGSKA, per germline (reference sequence). This CDR3 is 14 amino acids long. The V gene end was trimmed by 5 bases and the J gene end by 10 bases; junction bases not matched to a gene: 14.

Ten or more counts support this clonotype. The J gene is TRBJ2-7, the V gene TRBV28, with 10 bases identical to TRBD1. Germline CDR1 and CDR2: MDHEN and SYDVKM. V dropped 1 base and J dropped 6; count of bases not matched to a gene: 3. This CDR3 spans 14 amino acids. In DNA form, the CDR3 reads TGTGCCAGCAGTTTATCCGGGACAGGGGTCGAGCAGTACTTC. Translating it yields CASSLSGTGVEQYF.

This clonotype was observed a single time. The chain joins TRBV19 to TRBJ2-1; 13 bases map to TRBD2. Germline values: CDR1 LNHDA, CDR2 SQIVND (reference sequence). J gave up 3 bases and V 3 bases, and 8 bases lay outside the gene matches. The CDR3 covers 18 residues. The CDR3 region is CASSMTSGGPRGYNEQFF. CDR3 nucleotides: TGTGCCAGTAGTATGACTAGCGGGGGGCCCCGGGGCTACAATGAGCAGTTCTTC. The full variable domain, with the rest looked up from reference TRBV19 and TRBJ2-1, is DGGITQSPKYLFRKEGQNVTLSCEQNLNHDAMYWYRQDPGQGLRLIYYSQIVNDFQKGDIAEGYSVSREKKESFPLTVTSAQKNPTAFYLCASSMTSGGPRGYNEQFFGPGTRLTVL.

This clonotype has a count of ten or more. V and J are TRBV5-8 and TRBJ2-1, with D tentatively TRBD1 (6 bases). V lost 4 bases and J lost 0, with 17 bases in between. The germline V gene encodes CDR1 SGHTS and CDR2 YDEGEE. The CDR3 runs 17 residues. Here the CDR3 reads CASSDFTGTNSYNEQFF. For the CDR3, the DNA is TGTGCCAGCAGCGACTTTACAGGGACGAACTCCTACAATGAGCAGTTCTTC.

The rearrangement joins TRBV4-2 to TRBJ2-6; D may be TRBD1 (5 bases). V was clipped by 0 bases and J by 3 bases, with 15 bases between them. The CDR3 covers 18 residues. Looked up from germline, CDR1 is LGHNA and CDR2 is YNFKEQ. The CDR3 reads CASSQDDKGVSGANVLTF. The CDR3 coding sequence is TGTGCCAGCAGCCAAGATGATAAAGGGGTTAGTGGGGCCAACGTCCTGACTTTC.

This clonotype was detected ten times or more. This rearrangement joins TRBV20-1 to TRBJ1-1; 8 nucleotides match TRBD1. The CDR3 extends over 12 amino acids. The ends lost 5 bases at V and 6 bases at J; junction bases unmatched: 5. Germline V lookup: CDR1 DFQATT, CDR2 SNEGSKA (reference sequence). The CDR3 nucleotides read TGCAGTGCTTACAGGGGGTCCCCTGAAGCTTTCTTT. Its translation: CSAYRGSPEAFF.

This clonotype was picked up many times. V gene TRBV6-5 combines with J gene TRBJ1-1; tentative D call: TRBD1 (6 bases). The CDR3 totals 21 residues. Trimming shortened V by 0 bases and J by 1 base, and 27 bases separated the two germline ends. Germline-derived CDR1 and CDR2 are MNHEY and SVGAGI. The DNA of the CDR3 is TGTGCCAGCAGTTACTCAAGTCCGGTCGATGTGGCAGGGGATGCGAACACTGAAGCTTTCTTT. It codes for CASSYSSPVDVAGDANTEAFF.

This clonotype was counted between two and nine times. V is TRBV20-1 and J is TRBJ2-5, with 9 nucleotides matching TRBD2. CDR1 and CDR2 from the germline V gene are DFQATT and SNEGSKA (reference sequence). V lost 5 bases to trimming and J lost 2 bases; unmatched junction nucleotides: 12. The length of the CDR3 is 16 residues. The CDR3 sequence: CSAALNSGGTQETQYF. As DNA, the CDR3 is TGCAGTGCTGCCCTTAATAGCGGGGGAACTCAAGAGACCCAGTACTTC.

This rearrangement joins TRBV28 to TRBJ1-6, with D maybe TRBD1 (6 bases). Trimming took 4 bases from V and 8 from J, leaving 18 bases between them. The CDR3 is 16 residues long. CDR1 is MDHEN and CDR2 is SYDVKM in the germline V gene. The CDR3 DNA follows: TGTGCCAGCAGTTCGGGGAGGACAGACAATTATTCACCCCTCCACTTT. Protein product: CASSSGRTDNYSPLHF.

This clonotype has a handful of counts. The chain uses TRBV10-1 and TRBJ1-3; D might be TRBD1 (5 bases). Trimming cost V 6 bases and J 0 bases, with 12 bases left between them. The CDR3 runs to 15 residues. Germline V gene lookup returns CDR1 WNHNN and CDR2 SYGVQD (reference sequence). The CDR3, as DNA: TGCGCCAGCAGCTCGGACACCTACTCTGGAAACACCATATATTTT. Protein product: CASSSDTYSGNTIYF.

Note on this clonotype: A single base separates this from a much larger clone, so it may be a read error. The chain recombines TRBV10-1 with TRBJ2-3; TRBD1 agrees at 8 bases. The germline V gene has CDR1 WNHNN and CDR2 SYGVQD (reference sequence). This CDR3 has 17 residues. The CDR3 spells CASSESLPGQGKDMQYF. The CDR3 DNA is TGCGCCAGCAGTGAGTCCCTTCCAGGACAGGGTAAAGATATGCAGTATTTT.

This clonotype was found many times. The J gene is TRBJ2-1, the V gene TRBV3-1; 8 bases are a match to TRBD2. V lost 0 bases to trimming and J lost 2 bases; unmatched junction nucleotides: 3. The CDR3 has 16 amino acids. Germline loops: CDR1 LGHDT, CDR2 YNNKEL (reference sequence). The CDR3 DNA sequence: TGTGCCAGCAGCCAAGACATAGCGGGGCCCTACAATGAGCAGTTCTTC. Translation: CASSQDIAGPYNEQFF.

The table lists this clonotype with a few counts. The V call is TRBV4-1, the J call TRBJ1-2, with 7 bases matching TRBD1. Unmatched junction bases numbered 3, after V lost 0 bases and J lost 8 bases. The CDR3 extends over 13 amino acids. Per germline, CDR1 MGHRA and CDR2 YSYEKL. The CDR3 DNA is TGCGCCAGCAGCCAAGATACGGACAGGGGCTACACCTTC. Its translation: CASSQDTDRGYTF.

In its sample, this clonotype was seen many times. Here the CDR3 DNA reads TGTGCCAGCTCACCAGAGAGGGAAAAAGCTTTCTTT. It codes for CASSPEREKAFF. J is TRBJ1-1 and V is TRBV18, with D uncertain. Germline-derived CDR1 and CDR2 are KGHSH and LQKENI. The CDR3 loop spans 12 amino acids. The V gene lost 2 bases and the J gene lost 9 bases, with 10 bases spanning the gap.

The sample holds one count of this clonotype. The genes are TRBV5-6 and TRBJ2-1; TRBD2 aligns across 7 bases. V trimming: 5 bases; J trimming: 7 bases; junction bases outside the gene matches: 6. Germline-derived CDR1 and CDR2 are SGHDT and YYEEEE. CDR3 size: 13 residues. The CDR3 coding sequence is TGTGCCAGCAGTGGGGTGGGAGGGAATGAGCAGTTCTTC. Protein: CASSGVGGNEQFF.

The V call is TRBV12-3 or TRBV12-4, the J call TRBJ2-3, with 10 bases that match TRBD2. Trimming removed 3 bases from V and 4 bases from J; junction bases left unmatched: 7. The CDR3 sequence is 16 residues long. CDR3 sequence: CASSFGTSVGPDTQYF. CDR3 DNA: TGTGCCAGCAGTTTCGGGACTAGCGTTGGCCCAGATACGCAGTATTTT.

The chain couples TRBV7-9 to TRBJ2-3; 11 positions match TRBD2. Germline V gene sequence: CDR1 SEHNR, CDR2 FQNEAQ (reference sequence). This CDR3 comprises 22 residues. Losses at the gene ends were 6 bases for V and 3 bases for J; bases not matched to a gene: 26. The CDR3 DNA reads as TGTGCCAGCAGTCGGGACTCTAGCGGGGGGACGGGATTTAGCTCGGCGACAGATACGCAGTATTTT. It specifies CASSRDSSGGTGFSSATDTQYF.

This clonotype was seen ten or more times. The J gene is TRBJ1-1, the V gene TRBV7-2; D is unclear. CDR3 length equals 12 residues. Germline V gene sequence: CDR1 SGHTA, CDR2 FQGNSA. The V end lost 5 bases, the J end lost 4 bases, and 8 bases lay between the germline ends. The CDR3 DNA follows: TGTGCCAGCAGCCCCGGGAGCACTGAAGCTTTCTTT. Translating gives CASSPGSTEAFF.

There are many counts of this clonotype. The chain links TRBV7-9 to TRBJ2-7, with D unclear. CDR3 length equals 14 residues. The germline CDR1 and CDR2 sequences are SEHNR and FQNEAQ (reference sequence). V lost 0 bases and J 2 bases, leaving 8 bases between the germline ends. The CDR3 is CASSLAAGPYEQYF. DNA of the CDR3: TGTGCCAGCAGCTTAGCGGCAGGACCCTACGAGCAGTACTTC.